These T cell receptor beta chains were read from a single sample in a study of CD8 T cells in ankylosing spondylitis. In TCRdb, the 5' RACE reads were re-called with MiXCR into one record per CDR3 protein. The table lists around 540,000 distinct CDR3 sequences, roughly 13% of them singletons. Sequencing was carried out using blood, either unsorted or a sorted T cell fraction (not recorded which). Receptors originate from a male donor with ankylosing spondylitis. Each CDR3 is given with its conserved first and last residue. The D gene is left open where the match is weak. Not every row has a clone size; where given, it reads once, few, many or a size class.

j_gene: TRBJ2-1; d_gene: TRBD1; v_gene: TRBV25-1; abundance: .; CDR3nt: TGTGCCAGCAGTGATTGGGGACAGGGGGCTCGGGATGAGCAGTTCTTC; CDR3aa: CASSDWGQGARDEQFF
j_gene: TRBJ1-4; d_gene: .; v_gene: TRBV5-1; abundance: .; CDR3nt: TGCGCCAGCAGCCGGGACAACCAATATAATGAAAAACTGTTTTTT; CDR3aa: CASSRDNQYNEKLFF
j_gene: TRBJ1-2; d_gene: .; v_gene: TRBV18; abundance: few; CDR3nt: TGTGCCAGCTCACCATCTACAGGCTTATATCTAAACACCTTC; CDR3aa: CASSPSTGLYLNTF
j_gene: TRBJ2-1; d_gene: TRBD2; v_gene: TRBV12-3/TRBV12-4; abundance: few; CDR3nt: TGTGCCAGCAGCTCTCTAGCGGGAGCCCTACAATGGCAGTTCTTC; CDR3aa: CASSSLAGALQWQFF
j_gene: TRBJ1-1; d_gene: .; v_gene: TRBV5-1; abundance: .; CDR3nt: TGCGCCAGCAGCTTGGACGGGTTGAACTCAGCTTTCTTT; CDR3aa: CASSLDGLNSAFF
j_gene: TRBJ2-7; d_gene: .; v_gene: TRBV5-1; abundance: .; CDR3nt: TGCGCCAGCAGCCAGGGACAGGTATCGGGGGGCGAGCAGTACTTC; CDR3aa: CASSQGQVSGGEQYF
j_gene: TRBJ2-7; d_gene: .; v_gene: TRBV7-6; abundance: many; CDR3nt: TGTGCCAGCAGCTTAGTGCCCGGGGACGAGCAGTACTTC; CDR3aa: CASSLVPGDEQYF
j_gene: TRBJ2-2; d_gene: .; v_gene: TRBV10-3; abundance: few; CDR3nt: TGTGCCATCAGTGAGTCTGGTCGGGACACCGGGGAGCTGTTTTTT; CDR3aa: CAISESGRDTGELFF
j_gene: TRBJ2-3; d_gene: .; v_gene: TRBV6-6; abundance: many; CDR3nt: TGTGCCAGCAGCGATCCTTTGGGTACGCAGTATTTT; CDR3aa: CASSDPLGTQYF
j_gene: TRBJ1-1; d_gene: TRBD1; v_gene: TRBV5-1; abundance: few; CDR3nt: TGCGCCAGCAGCTTGGGGGCGGACAGGGGACTGTTAAACACTGAAGCTTTCTTT; CDR3aa: CASSLGADRGLLNTEAFF
j_gene: TRBJ2-2; d_gene: .; v_gene: TRBV4-1; abundance: many; CDR3nt: TGCGCCAGCAGCCATTCCTCTAGGGGCGGGGAGCTGTTTTTT; CDR3aa: CASSHSSRGGELFF
j_gene: TRBJ2-5; d_gene: .; v_gene: TRBV20-1; abundance: few; CDR3nt: TGCAGTGCTAGTAAGGAGAGTTCCGGAGAGACCCAGTACTTC; CDR3aa: CSASKESSGETQYF
j_gene: TRBJ1-2; d_gene: .; v_gene: TRBV4-1; abundance: many; CDR3nt: TGCGCCAGCAGCCAAGATGGGCAGACCCTATATGGCTACACCTTC; CDR3aa: CASSQDGQTLYGYTF
j_gene: TRBJ2-3; d_gene: TRBD2; v_gene: TRBV6-1; abundance: .; CDR3nt: TGTGCCAGCAGTGAATTAACTAGCGGGAGTATGACAGATACGCAGTATTTT; CDR3aa: CASSELTSGSMTDTQYF
j_gene: TRBJ2-1; d_gene: TRBD2; v_gene: TRBV7-2; abundance: few; CDR3nt: TGTGCCAGCAGCTCGACTAGCGGACCTTACAATGAGCAGTTCTTC; CDR3aa: CASSSTSGPYNEQFF
j_gene: TRBJ1-5; d_gene: .; v_gene: TRBV5-1; abundance: .; CDR3nt: TGCGCCAGCAGCCCTACCGGGAGCAGCAATCAGCCCCAGCATTTT; CDR3aa: CASSPTGSSNQPQHF
j_gene: TRBJ2-3; d_gene: TRBD1; v_gene: TRBV5-4; abundance: .; CDR3nt: TGTGCCAGCAGCTTGGCTAGGGGGCGCGGGGATACGCAGTATTTT; CDR3aa: CASSLARGRGDTQYF
j_gene: TRBJ1-2; d_gene: .; v_gene: TRBV7-2; abundance: many; CDR3nt: TGTGCCAGCAGCTTAGAGGCAGCCAGCACCACTTACTTC; CDR3aa: CASSLEAASTTYF
j_gene: TRBJ1-2; d_gene: .; v_gene: TRBV29-1; abundance: few; CDR3nt: TGCAGCGTTGCTTCAGTTGAGAAGTTCTATGGCTACACCTTC; CDR3aa: CSVASVEKFYGYTF
j_gene: TRBJ2-4; d_gene: .; v_gene: TRBV28; abundance: .; CDR3nt: TGTGCCAGCAGTTTAGCTTCGAGAAACATTCAGTACTTC; CDR3aa: CASSLASRNIQYF
j_gene: TRBJ2-1; d_gene: .; v_gene: TRBV6-5; abundance: few; CDR3nt: TGTGCCAGCAGTTACTCACAGGAGGATGAGCAGTTCTTC; CDR3aa: CASSYSQEDEQFF
j_gene: TRBJ2-5; d_gene: TRBD2; v_gene: TRBV15; abundance: many; CDR3nt: TGTGCCACCAGCAGAGATCTCGGGGGGGAAGAGACCCAGTACTTC; CDR3aa: CATSRDLGGEETQYF
j_gene: TRBJ2-5; d_gene: .; v_gene: TRBV9; abundance: few; CDR3nt: TGTGCCAGCTCCCCGGGATGGGAAGAGACCCAGTACTTC; CDR3aa: CASSPGWEETQYF
j_gene: TRBJ2-1; d_gene: TRBD1; v_gene: TRBV24-1; abundance: .; CDR3nt: TGTGCCACCAGCGTCAGGACAGGGTTTATCGATGAGCAGTTCTTC; CDR3aa: CATSVRTGFIDEQFF
j_gene: TRBJ2-3; d_gene: .; v_gene: TRBV4-2; abundance: .; CDR3nt: TGTGCCAGCAGCCTCCAAGCCGGGGCTAAAAAGTATTTT; CDR3aa: CASSLQAGAKKYF
j_gene: TRBJ2-7; d_gene: TRBD1; v_gene: TRBV11-2; abundance: .; CDR3nt: TGTGCCAGCAGCCCTGAGGGGGCCTACTACGAGCAGTACTTC; CDR3aa: CASSPEGAYYEQYF
j_gene: TRBJ2-2; d_gene: .; v_gene: TRBV5-1; abundance: .; CDR3nt: TGCGCCAGCAGCTTGGTTAGCGGAGGGGACACCGGGGAGCTGTTTTTT; CDR3aa: CASSLVSGGDTGELFF
j_gene: TRBJ2-1; d_gene: TRBD1; v_gene: TRBV5-1; abundance: many; CDR3nt: TGCGCCAGCAGCATAGCCCCGGGACAGATCTACAATGAGCAGTTCTTC; CDR3aa: CASSIAPGQIYNEQFF
j_gene: TRBJ2-7; d_gene: TRBD2; v_gene: TRBV6-2/TRBV6-3; abundance: many; CDR3nt: TGTGCCAGCAGCCGCAGTATTAGCGGGCGGTCCTACGAGCAGTACTTC; CDR3aa: CASSRSISGRSYEQYF
j_gene: TRBJ2-4; d_gene: .; v_gene: TRBV27; abundance: few; CDR3nt: TGTGCCAGCTCGAGGACCGGTATAGCCAAAAACATTCAGTACTTC; CDR3aa: CASSRTGIAKNIQYF
j_gene: TRBJ2-5; d_gene: TRBD2; v_gene: TRBV5-1; abundance: few; CDR3nt: TGCGCCAGCAGCCCTCTAAAAACACTAGCGGGAGGACGCCAAGAGACCCAGTACTTC; CDR3aa: CASSPLKTLAGGRQETQYF
j_gene: TRBJ1-2; d_gene: TRBD1; v_gene: TRBV11-2; abundance: .; CDR3nt: TGTGCCAGCAGCCTAAGAACAGGGGCTAGCTATGGCTACACCTTC; CDR3aa: CASSLRTGASYGYTF
j_gene: TRBJ2-5; d_gene: TRBD2; v_gene: TRBV11-2; abundance: once; CDR3nt: TGTGCCAGCAGCCGGACTAGCGGGGCCCAAGAGACCCAGTACTTC; CDR3aa: CASSRTSGAQETQYF
j_gene: TRBJ2-5; d_gene: TRBD2; v_gene: TRBV20-1; abundance: .; CDR3nt: TGCAGTGCTAGAGATAGGAGCGGGAGGCCCCAAGAGACCCAGTACTTC; CDR3aa: CSARDRSGRPQETQYF
j_gene: TRBJ2-5; d_gene: .; v_gene: TRBV20-1; abundance: .; CDR3nt: TGCAGTGCCCGAGGGGACGGCGTGGAGACCCAGTACTTC; CDR3aa: CSARGDGVETQYF
j_gene: TRBJ2-5; d_gene: TRBD1; v_gene: TRBV6-2/TRBV6-3; abundance: .; CDR3nt: TGTGCCAGCAGTTACTCGGACAGGACGGTCTCGGTGACCCAGTACTTC; CDR3aa: CASSYSDRTVSVTQYF
j_gene: TRBJ2-1; d_gene: TRBD2; v_gene: TRBV9; abundance: few; CDR3nt: TGTGCCAGCAGTCCTGGACTAGCGCGGACCTACAATGAGCAGTTCTTC; CDR3aa: CASSPGLARTYNEQFF
j_gene: TRBJ2-3; d_gene: TRBD2; v_gene: TRBV20-1; abundance: .; CDR3nt: TGCAGTGCAGGACCGGGACTAGCGGGATTAGATACGCAGTATTTT; CDR3aa: CSAGPGLAGLDTQYF
j_gene: TRBJ1-4; d_gene: TRBD1; v_gene: TRBV11-2; abundance: few; CDR3nt: TGTGCCAGCAGCTTGGCCCCTACAGGGGGCCTGGAAAAACTGTTTTTT; CDR3aa: CASSLAPTGGLEKLFF
j_gene: TRBJ2-7; d_gene: TRBD2; v_gene: TRBV6-1; abundance: few; CDR3nt: TGTGCCAGCAGTGATGAGGGACTAGCGGGACCCTACGAGCAGTACTTC; CDR3aa: CASSDEGLAGPYEQYF
j_gene: TRBJ2-3; d_gene: .; v_gene: TRBV29-1; abundance: few; CDR3nt: TGCAGCGTTGATAGGGTCACAGATACGCAGTATTTT; CDR3aa: CSVDRVTDTQYF
j_gene: TRBJ2-5; d_gene: .; v_gene: TRBV9; abundance: .; CDR3nt: TGTGCCAGCAGCGTAGGTGGACAGCTAGAGACCCAGTACTTC; CDR3aa: CASSVGGQLETQYF
j_gene: TRBJ2-3; d_gene: .; v_gene: TRBV20-1; abundance: few; CDR3nt: TGCAGTGCTAGAGATTTAATCACCCGACCCAATACGCAGTATTTT; CDR3aa: CSARDLITRPNTQYF
j_gene: TRBJ2-1; d_gene: TRBD2; v_gene: TRBV4-2; abundance: many; CDR3nt: TGTGCCAGCAGCCTAACTAGCGGGAGGGCCCATGAGCAGTTCTTC; CDR3aa: CASSLTSGRAHEQFF